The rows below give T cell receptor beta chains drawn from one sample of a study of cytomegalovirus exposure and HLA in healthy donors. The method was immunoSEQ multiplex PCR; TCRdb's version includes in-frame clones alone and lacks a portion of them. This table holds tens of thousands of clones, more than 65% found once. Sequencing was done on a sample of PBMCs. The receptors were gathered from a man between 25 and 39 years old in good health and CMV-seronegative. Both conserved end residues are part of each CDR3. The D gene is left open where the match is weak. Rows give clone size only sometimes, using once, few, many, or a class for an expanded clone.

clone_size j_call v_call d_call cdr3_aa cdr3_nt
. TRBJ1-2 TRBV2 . CASSESQGLTYTF TGTGCCAGCAGTGAAAGTCAGGGTCTGACCTACACCTTC
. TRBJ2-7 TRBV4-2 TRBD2 CASSLGGARGTPRSGGENLYEQYF TGTGCCAGCAGCCTTGGTGGTGCCAGGGGGACTCCGCGCAGCGGGGGGGAGAATCTCTACGAGCAGTACTTC
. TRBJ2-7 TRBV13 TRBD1 CASSFTGQGTHEQYF TGTGCCAGCAGTTTCACGGGACAGGGTACCCACGAGCAGTACTTC
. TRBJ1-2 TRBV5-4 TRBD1 CASSSRDSYGYTF TGTGCCAGCAGCTCCCGGGACAGCTATGGCTACACCTTC
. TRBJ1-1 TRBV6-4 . CASSDSGGGRYTEAFF TGTGCCAGCAGTGACTCGGGAGGGGGGAGGTACACTGAAGCTTTCTTT
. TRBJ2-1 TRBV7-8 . CASSLRTKGLGEQFF TGTGCCAGCAGCTTAAGGACTAAAGGGTTGGGCGAGCAGTTCTTC
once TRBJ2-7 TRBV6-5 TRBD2 CASRSRLAGVLEQYF TGTGCCAGCAGATCAAGACTAGCGGGGGTTCTCGAGCAGTACTTC
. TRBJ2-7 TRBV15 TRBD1 CATSSRTGLGEQYF TGTGCCACCAGCTCCCGGACAGGTTTAGGCGAGCAGTACTTC
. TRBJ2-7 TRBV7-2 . CASSLGGLPSSYEQYF TGTGCCAGCAGCCTCGGGGGGCTTCCTAGCTCCTACGAGCAGTACTTC
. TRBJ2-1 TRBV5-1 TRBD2 CASSLVAGGRNEQFF TGCGCCAGCAGCTTGGTAGCGGGGGGGCGGAATGAGCAGTTCTTC
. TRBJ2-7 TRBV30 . CAWNKGIIYEQYF TGTGCCTGGAATAAGGGGATCATCTATGAGCAGTACTTC
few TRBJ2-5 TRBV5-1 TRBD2 CASSRLTSGEETQYF TGCGCCAGCAGCCGTCTGACTAGCGGGGAAGAGACCCAGTACTTC
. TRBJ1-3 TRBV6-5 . CASSRGIGNTIYF TGTGCCAGCAGCCGAGGGATTGGAAACACCATATATTTT
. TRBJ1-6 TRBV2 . CASHETGTGNSPLHF TGTGCCAGCCATGAAACAGGGACGGGTAATTCACCCCTCCACTTT
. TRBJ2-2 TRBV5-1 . CASSQVTGNTGELFF TGCGCCAGCAGCCAAGTGACAGGGAACACCGGGGAGCTGTTTTTT
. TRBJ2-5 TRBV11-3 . CASSQLGVQETQYF TGTGCCAGCAGCCAACTCGGGGTCCAAGAGACCCAGTACTTC
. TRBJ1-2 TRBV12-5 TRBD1 CASGLVLGTGIGYTF TGTGCTAGTGGTTTGGTACTTGGGACAGGGATAGGCTACACCTTC
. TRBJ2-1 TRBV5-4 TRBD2 CASSPGLAGGNEQFF TGTGCCAGCAGCCCCGGACTAGCGGGGGGTAATGAGCAGTTCTTC
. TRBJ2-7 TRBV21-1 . CASSILKGPWTGQYEQYF TGTGCCAGCAGCATATTAAAAGGCCCCTGGACAGGGCAGTACGAGCAGTACTTC
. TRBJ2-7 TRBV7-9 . CASSLVLGPYEQYF TGTGCCAGCAGCTTAGTTCTGGGCCCCTACGAGCAGTACTTC
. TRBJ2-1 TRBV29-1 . CSVGQSGEQFF TGCAGCGTTGGGCAGTCAGGGGAGCAGTTCTTC
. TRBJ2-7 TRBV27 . CASSFNGHSYEQYF TGTGCCAGCAGTTTCAACGGTCACTCCTACGAGCAGTACTTC
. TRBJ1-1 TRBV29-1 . CSVLARGNTEAFF TGCAGCGTCCTGGCCCGGGGGAACACTGAAGCTTTCTTT
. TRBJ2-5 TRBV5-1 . CASSLSQETQYF TGCGCCAGCAGCTTATCACAAGAGACCCAGTACTTC
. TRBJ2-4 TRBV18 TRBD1 CASSPGTGVAKNIQYF TGTGCCAGCTCACCAGGGACAGGGGTAGCCAAAAACATTCAGTACTTC
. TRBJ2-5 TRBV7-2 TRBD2 CASSFSGGAQETQYF TGTGCCAGCAGCTTTAGCGGGGGGGCGCAAGAGACCCAGTACTTC
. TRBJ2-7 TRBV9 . CASSPQTGPPYEQYF TGTGCCAGCAGCCCCCAGACAGGACCACCCTACGAGCAGTACTTC
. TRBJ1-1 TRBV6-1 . CASSDGGGTEAFF TGTGCCAGCAGTGATGGGGGAGGCACTGAAGCTTTCTTT
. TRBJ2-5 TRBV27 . CASSWGPNRGPETQYF TGTGCCAGCAGTTGGGGGCCCAACAGAGGTCCAGAGACCCAGTACTTC
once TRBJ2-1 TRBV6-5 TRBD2 CASSSGLAGYNEQFF TGTGCCAGCAGTTCAGGACTAGCGGGGTACAATGAGCAGTTCTTC
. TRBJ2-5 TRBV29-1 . CSVDITGQETQYF TGCAGCGTTGATATTACAGGACAAGAGACCCAGTACTTC
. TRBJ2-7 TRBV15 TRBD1 CATSRVSGQGPREQYF TGTGCCACCAGCAGGGTATCTGGACAGGGGCCACGGGAGCAGTACTTC
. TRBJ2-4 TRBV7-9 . CASSSTGLFDIQYF TGTGCCAGCAGCTCAACAGGGTTATTTGACATTCAGTACTTC
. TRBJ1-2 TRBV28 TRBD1 CASSSSGTGDGYTF TGTGCCAGCAGTTCCTCCGGGACAGGGGATGGCTACACCTTC
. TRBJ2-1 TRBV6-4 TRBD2 CASSDGSGGDEQFF TGTGCCAGCAGTGACGGGAGTGGGGGGGATGAGCAGTTCTTC
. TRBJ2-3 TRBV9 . CASSVVPTDTQYF TGTGCCAGCAGCGTAGTCCCGACAGATACGCAGTATTTT
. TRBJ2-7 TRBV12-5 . CASGPNPDSNEQYF TGTGCTAGTGGTCCCAACCCAGACAGTAACGAGCAGTACTTC
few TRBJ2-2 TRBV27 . CASSLYRQVGGGELFF TGTGCCAGCAGTTTATACCGACAGGTTGGTGGCGGGGAGCTGTTTTTT
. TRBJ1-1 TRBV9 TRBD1 CASSVGIGGADTEAFF TGTGCCAGCAGCGTGGGGATAGGGGGCGCGGATACTGAAGCTTTCTTT
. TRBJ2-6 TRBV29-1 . CSVVFGTFWPGANVLTF TGCAGCGTTGTTTTCGGGACTTTCTGGCCTGGGGCCAACGTCCTGACTTTC
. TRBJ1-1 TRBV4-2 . CASSQERHRLNTEAFF TGTGCCAGCAGCCAAGAGAGGCATCGTTTGAACACTGAAGCTTTCTTT
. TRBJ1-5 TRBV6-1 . CASTRSRDGNQPQHF TGTGCCAGCACAAGGTCCAGGGATGGCAATCAGCCCCAGCATTTT
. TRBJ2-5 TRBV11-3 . CASRFTDSQETQYF TGTGCCAGCAGATTTACGGACAGCCAAGAGACCCAGTACTTC
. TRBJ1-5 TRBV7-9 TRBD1 CASSLGWDSSNQPQHF TGTGCCAGCAGCTTAGGCTGGGACAGCAGCAATCAGCCCCAGCATTTT
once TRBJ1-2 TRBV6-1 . CASRAPGSYGYTF TGTGCCAGCAGAGCACCAGGCAGCTATGGCTACACCTTC